This record concerns one T cell receptor (beta chain) sequence. This clone was counted once. Which antigen it targets is not known. No base quality values were provided; no much bigger clone lies one nucleotide off. This sample was included in a study of blood T cell repertoires in COVID-19 (dated by TCRdb to about 2020). At the level of the whole study: Samples from collaborators originated in the United States, Italy and Spain and spanned both the acute and convalescent phases of COVID-19. The material from the prospective study consisted of cDNA or gDNA derived from T cells, B-cell-depleted T cells, or PBMCs. Deeply sampled blood TCRbeta repertoires from subjects exposed to, actively infected with, or recovered from COVID-19 were included in the dataset. The repertoires were made available in a free public database intended to serve as a resource for research on the immune response to SARS-CoV-2. The samples were drawn from the first 160 participants of the ongoing ImmuneRACE study and from roughly 1,300 subjects provided by 6 global collaborators. A de-identified subject ID, COVID-19 status, age in years and sex were almost always included in the sample metadata. Where HLA class I and class II types were available, the types were taken from metadata supplied by the sample provider, not from assay-based typing. What the work shows at the level of the full study, not this receptor alone: The quantity of clinical and demographic metadata differed by source and by participant and was supplied without curation.

The junction carries 11 bases between V and J, which are trimmed by 4 bases and 1 base respectively. CDR1 SGHRS and CDR2 YFSETQ are derived from the germline V gene. From the cysteine through the phenylalanine, the CDR3 covers 14 amino acids. The only DNA kept is the CDR3, 42 bases in frame from the first base. TCRbeta CDR3 regions were amplified from genomic DNA by means of the immunoSEQ Assay, a bias-controlled multiplex PCR. The source study handled its data this way. The number of nucleated cells in each sample was estimated by amplification of reference gene primers within the assay. To quantify the absolute abundance of each unique TCRbeta CDR3 rearrangement, sequence reads were collapsed and filtered. Productive Simpson clonality was computed per sample as the square root of Simpson's diversity index over productive rearrangements. The immuneACCESS repertoire file appears here via TCRdb, limited to in-frame rearrangements. These files lack a portion of the clones; in checked studies, under half of the deficit traces to unresolved V genes, and the cause of the others is not known. V and J calls and clone size are those listed in that table; D and trimming were worked out from the DNA. The sample table records over 350,000 clones; roughly nine tenths of these occur just once. The top ten clonotypes cover about 0.9% of the sample.

Enrolling through a virtual design, the prospective study's participants ranged in age from roughly 18 to 95 years and lived across about two dozen United States geographic areas. Cohort assignment in the prospective study relied on participant-reported clinical history from a screening survey and a study questionnaire. A participant counted as exposed if, within 2 weeks of entering the study, that participant had been in contact with someone who had a PCR-confirmed or clinician-diagnosed COVID-19 case. In the prospective study, whole blood, serum and a nasopharyngeal or oropharyngeal swab were collected from each participant by mobile phlebotomists. Participants in the prospective study had the option to provide additional blood draws and questionnaires over a 2-month period. Prospective study blood samples were shipped either frozen or at room temperature before DNA extraction.

The source is a woman in her forties who had been exposed to COVID-19. The sequenced sample consisted of PBMCs or T cells enriched from blood (not recorded which). The rearranged chain carries TRBV5-1 and TRBJ1-1; the D gene remains uncertain. The CDR3 sequence is CASSHASSNTEAFF. DNA sequence: TGCGCCAGCAGCCACGCCAGTTCGAACACTGAAGCTTTCTTT.